This T cell receptor (beta chain) was sequenced in a study of tumor-infiltrating lymphocytes in primary liver carcinoma. For the study at large: Each participant had primary liver carcinoma, and surgical resection was the treatment.

The CDR3 covers 14 residues. J gave up 6 bases and V 0 bases, and 2 bases lay outside the gene matches. CDR1 is WNHNN and CDR2 is SYGVQD in the germline V gene (reference sequence). Comment on this clonotype: The target antigen is unknown. A clone one base away is much larger, so this may be a read error.

Making TCR beta cDNA involved roughly 0.55 ug total RNA and a constant-region primer. What produced the TCR beta libraries was three nested multiplex PCR rounds using slightly modified ARM-PCR. Rounds one and two of PCR, each of around 11 cycles, were primed with TRBV1-TRBV30 forward primers and a C-beta reverse primer. MiXCR, applied by TCRdb to the multiplex PCR reads, yields one record per CDR3 protein. The sample carries some 320,000 distinct CDR3 sequences, approximately 65% recorded once. Study-wide results and limits: Researchers did not compare CD4+ and CD8+ repertoires, as samples were bulk unsorted.

Both blood RNA, taken from unsorted whole blood, and germline DNA were extracted. The sequenced material came from peripheral blood. The rearrangement uses TRBV10-1 and TRBJ2-1; 7 positions agree with TRBD2. The source is a man between 40 and 49 years old with primary liver carcinoma and hepatitis B virus infection. The chain's CDR3 is CASSESGGSNEQFF. The CDR3, as DNA: TGCGCCAGCAGTGAGTCGGGGGGGAGCAATGAGCAGTTCTTC.